This entry is about one TCR beta chain. The data were obtained in a study of a mutant IDH1 vaccine in newly diagnosed glioma. Study context: Treated patients, roughly 62% male and around 40% female, averaged approximately 40 years of age.

As to time point: baseline, week 1 (first vaccination visit). Specified treatment: pre-vaccination baseline after standard-of-care therapy. Sequencing used immunoSEQ multiplex PCR; TCRdb keeps in-frame clones, though not all of them. The data contain 68,000 or so clones, about four fifths of them seen just once; the ten biggest clones take up more than 6.5%. The sample consisted of PBMCs, taken from a glioma patient treated with radiotherapy, temozolomide or both. The clonotype was recovered from a man aged 50 to 59 with glioma.

In DNA form, the CDR3 reads TGTGCCAGCAGCCCGGTCTTGGGAGGTAATTCACCCCTCCACTTT. The encoded protein is CASSPVLGGNSPLHF. The chain recombines TRBV6-5 with TRBJ1-6; D is unclear. This CDR3 is built from 15 residues. Germline V gene sequence: CDR1 MNHEY, CDR2 SVGAGI. V dropped 6 bases and J dropped 6 bases, with 15 bases sitting between them.